These 26 T cell receptor beta chains were all obtained from the same sample, sequenced in a study of T cell responses to AZD1222 COVID-19 vaccine. TCRdb's table, derived via immunoSEQ multiplex PCR, lists solely in-frame clones and lacks some. Found here are 55,000 to 80,000 clones, about 74% of them singletons; the top ten hold about 14%. Sequencing used peripheral blood, obtained on day 0 of AZD1222 vaccination. The source is an adult in good health.

This rearrangement joins TRBV4-1 to TRBJ2-7; 8 bases map to TRBD1. The CDR3 consists of 15 residues. Germline CDR1 MGHRA, CDR2 YSYEKL. J lost 0 bases, V lost 1 base, and 2 bases had no gene match. The CDR3 is CASSQGDRFSYEQYF. The CDR3, as DNA: TGCGCCAGCAGCCAAGGGGACAGGTTCTCCTACGAGCAGTACTTC.

The V and J genes are TRBV3-1 (or the pseudogene TRBV3-2) and TRBJ1-6; unclear D gene. CDR1 LGHDT and CDR2 YNNKEL come from the germline V gene (reference sequence). V was clipped by 10 bases and J by 5 bases, with 12 bases between them. The CDR3 loop spans 13 amino acids. In DNA, the CDR3 is TGTGCCACCTCGCCGTTTGATAATTCACCCCTCCACTTT. Its translation: CATSPFDNSPLHF.

The sample holds one count of this clone. This sequence joins TRBV7-2 and TRBJ2-5, with D perhaps TRBD2 (6 bases). The germline V gene encodes CDR1 SGHTA and CDR2 FQGNSA. V was trimmed by 3 bases and J by 5 bases, leaving 10 bases between them. CDR3 length: 13 residues. In nucleotides, the CDR3 is TGTGCCAGCAGCTTCGCGGGGTCCGAGACCCAGTACTTC. Residues: CASSFAGSETQYF.

The chain combines TRBV29-1 with TRBJ2-7, with 7 nucleotides matching TRBD2. The V gene's germline CDR1 is SQVTM and CDR2 ANQGSEA. The CDR3 is made up of 12 amino acids. The V segment lost 5 bases and the J segment 5 bases; nucleotides outside the gene matches: 6. CDR3 sequence reads: CSVSGARDEQYF. CDR3 bases: TGCAGCGTTAGCGGGGCCCGGGACGAGCAGTACTTC.

J is TRBJ2-7 and V is TRBV10-3; TRBD2 matches at 10 bases. Germline trimming cut 0 bases from V and 4 bases from J; bases unmatched to any gene: 3. The CDR3 runs 15 residues. Looked up from germline, CDR1 is ENHRY and CDR2 is SYGVKD. CDR3 amino acids: CAISESSGGKYEQYF. The CDR3 DNA sequence: TGTGCCATCAGTGAGTCTAGCGGGGGGAAATACGAGCAGTACTTC.

This rearrangement joins TRBV5-5 to TRBJ2-7; 8 bases fit TRBD1. The V gene's germline CDR1 is SGHKS and CDR2 YYEKEE (reference sequence). V lost 2 bases and J lost 4; bases outside the gene matches: 5. There are 14 residues in the CDR3. This CDR3 is CASSLEQGVYEQYF. CDR3 bases: TGTGCCAGCAGCTTAGAACAGGGGGTATACGAGCAGTACTTC.

The rearrangement joins TRBV10-3 to TRBJ1-2, with D unclear. Germline assignment: CDR1 ENHRY and CDR2 SYGVKD. The CDR3 covers 14 residues. V lost 4 bases to trimming and J lost 0 bases, with 9 bases between them. CDR3 DNA: TGTGCCATCAGTGGGGCGGGAGCTAACTATGGCTACACCTTC. This translates into CAISGAGANYGYTF.

The CDR3 reads CASSNPDRGRNTEAFF. DNA for the CDR3: TGTGCCAGCAGCAACCCGGACAGGGGGCGGAACACTGAAGCTTTCTTT. V gene TRBV5-4 combines with J gene TRBJ1-1, with 11 bases aligning to TRBD1. This CDR3 region has 16 residues. CDR1 SGHNT and CDR2 YYREEE come from the germline V gene (reference sequence). V lost 4 bases and J lost 1; bases outside the gene matches: 6.

Worth noting for this clone: Other DNA variants within this sample encode the same CDR3. The CDR3 DNA follows: TGTGCCAGCAGCGTAGGGACAGTCAATCAGCCCCAGCATTTT. Translating it yields CASSVGTVNQPQHF. This chain uses TRBV9 with TRBJ1-5; possibly TRBD1 for D (6 bases). Trimming removed 0 bases at V and 3 bases at J, with 7 bases between. CDR1 and CDR2 from the germline V gene are SGDLS and YYNGEE. This CDR3 has 14 residues. Looking up the rest from reference TRBV9 and TRBJ1-5 gives the full variable domain: DSGVTQTPKHLITATGQRVTLRCSPRSGDLSVYWYQQSLDQGLQFLIQYYNGEERAKGNILERFSAQQFPDLHSELNLSSLELGDSALYFCASSVGTVNQPQHFGDGTRLSIL.

The genes are TRBV9 and TRBJ2-7; D unclear. Germline V lookup: CDR1 SGDLS, CDR2 YYNGEE. Trimming removed 0 bases from V and 7 bases from J, with 14 bases in between. The CDR3 extends over 14 amino acids. This chain's CDR3 is CASSVGPGPREQYF. The CDR3 DNA reads as TGTGCCAGCAGCGTAGGCCCAGGACCCCGGGAGCAGTACTTC.

V usage is TRBV7-2 and J usage is TRBJ1-6, with TRBD1 as a possible D gene (5 bases). Trimming shortened V by 2 bases and J by 0 bases, and 8 bases separated the two germline ends. The CDR3 is made up of 16 amino acids. Germline V gene lookup returns CDR1 SGHTA and CDR2 FQGNSA. CDR3 bases: TGTGCCAGCAGCTTAACAGGAAGCTCCTATAATTCACCCCTCCACTTT. Translation gives CASSLTGSSYNSPLHF.

This rearrangement joins TRBV11-1 to TRBJ2-2; D gene unclear. The V end lost 5 bases, the J end lost 6 bases, and 13 bases lay between the germline ends. This CDR3 is 14 amino acids long. Germline V gives CDR1 SGHAT, CDR2 FQDESV (reference sequence). The DNA for the CDR3 is TGTGCCAGCAGCCGTCTAGGGTCCGCCGGGGAGCTGTTTTTT. Amino acids: CASSRLGSAGELFF. The full variable domain, with the rest looked up from reference TRBV11-1 and TRBJ2-2, is EAEVAQSPRYKITEKSQAVAFWCDPISGHATLYWYRQILGQGPELLVQFQDESVVDDSQLPKDRFSAERLKGVDSTLKIQPAELGDSAMYLCASSRLGSAGELFFGEGSRLTVL.

V is TRBV19 and J is TRBJ1-2, with TRBD1 identical over 10 bases. The germline V gene encodes CDR1 LNHDA and CDR2 SQIVND (reference sequence). Unmatched junction bases numbered 23, after V lost 5 bases and J lost 8 bases. The CDR3 length is 19 residues. This CDR3 is CASSSGQGVSFFRATGYTF. Here the CDR3 DNA reads TGTGCCAGTAGTTCCGGACAGGGGGTGAGCTTTTTTCGAGCTACGGGCTACACCTTC.

This clone was detected a few times. The chain recombines TRBV4-3 with TRBJ1-1; D is ambiguous. The CDR3 covers 14 residues. V dropped 4 bases and J dropped 1 base, with 10 bases sitting between them. Germline values: CDR1 LGHNA, CDR2 YSLEER. CDR3 nucleotides: TGCGCCAGCAGCCTCACGGCGGAGAACACTGAAGCTTTCTTT. As protein: CASSLTAENTEAFF.

This clone was counted a few times. V usage is TRBV4-3 and J usage is TRBJ1-1; TRBD1 might be the D (5 bases). The CDR3 consists of 15 residues. The germline V gene has CDR1 LGHNA and CDR2 YSLEER. V was shortened by 1 base and J by 8 bases, with 17 bases between the two germline ends. The CDR3 reads CASSQVNAGTREAFF. As DNA, the CDR3 is TGCGCCAGCAGCCAAGTCAATGCCGGGACCCGAGAAGCTTTCTTT.

The chain combines TRBV4-2 with TRBJ2-1; D gene ambiguous. The CDR3 is 15 residues long. The germline gives CDR1 LGHNA, CDR2 YNFKEQ. V shed 1 base and J shed 0 bases, with 7 bases lying between them. The CDR3 DNA reads as TGTGCCAGCAGCCAAGCCCTTAGCTCCTACAATGAGCAGTTCTTC. Translating it yields CASSQALSSYNEQFF.

The V and J genes are TRBV7-8 and TRBJ1-5, with 7 bases aligning to TRBD1. Germline CDR1 and CDR2: SGHVS and FQNEAQ. J lost 0 bases, V lost 6 bases, and 11 bases had no gene match. This CDR3 comprises 17 residues. The CDR3 spells CASRAGTALYSNQPQHF. In nucleotides, the CDR3 is TGTGCCAGCAGGGCGGGGACAGCCCTTTATAGCAATCAGCCCCAGCATTTT.

For this clone: An end of the junction differs from the germline gene, which may be a read error. This sequence joins TRBV5-1 and TRBJ1-3; 8 bases map to TRBD1. CDR1 is SGHRS, CDR2 YFSETQ, per germline. The CDR3 totals 17 residues. DNA of the CDR3: TGCGTCAGCAGCTTCGGACAGGGAAGGTTCTCTGGAAACACCATATATTTT. It codes for CVSSFGQGRFSGNTIYF.

The genes are TRBV5-1 and TRBJ2-3, with a weak D call TRBD1 (6 bases). Per the germline V gene, CDR1 is SGHRS and CDR2 is YFSETQ. The CDR3 is 12 residues long. V lost 5 bases to trimming and J lost 5 bases, with 9 bases between them. The CDR3 DNA reads TGCGCCAGCAGAACAGGGAGAGATACGCAGTATTTT. Protein: CASRTGRDTQYF.

J is TRBJ2-1 and V is TRBV5-4; a weak D match, TRBD2 (6 bases). CDR1 SGHNT and CDR2 YYREEE come from the germline V gene (reference sequence). Trimming cost V 1 base and J 7 bases, with 9 bases left between them. The CDR3 spans 13 residues. CDR3 loop: CASSLYGGNEQFF. The CDR3 nucleotides read TGTGCCAGCAGCTTGTATGGAGGGAATGAGCAGTTCTTC.

On this clone: At one end the junction does not follow the germline gene, possibly because of a read error. This sample also contains other DNA sequences that code for the same CDR3. This chain joins TRBV9 and TRBJ2-1; D is perhaps TRBD1 or TRBD2 (5 bases each). Germline CDR1 is SGDLS and CDR2 is YYNGEE. The CDR3 consists of 15 residues. CDR3 nucleotide sequence: TGTGCCAGCAGCCCCCTGGGACCGAGCTACAATGAACAGTTCTTC. It encodes CASSPLGPSYNEQFF.

J is TRBJ2-1 and V is TRBV19; the match to TRBD2 covers 11 bases. Germline V gene sequence: CDR1 LNHDA, CDR2 SQIVND (reference sequence). The CDR3 consists of 15 residues. The junction had 6 bases not matched to a gene; V was cut back by 7 bases and J by 4 bases. CDR3 coding DNA: TGTGCCAGTACCCTTAGCGGGGGGGCATACAATGAGCAGTTCTTC. Amino acid sequence: CASTLSGGAYNEQFF.

V is TRBV29-1 and J is TRBJ1-1; maybe TRBD1 (6 bases). This CDR3 is built from 13 residues. Germline V gene sequence: CDR1 SQVTM, CDR2 ANQGSEA. Trimming left V 6 bases short and J 5 bases short, with 16 bases between. The CDR3 protein is CSVGGVVSTEAFF. The CDR3 DNA sequence: TGCAGCGTAGGGGGGGTCGTCAGTACTGAAGCTTTCTTT.

This clone was seen only a few times. V usage is TRBV6-6 and J usage is TRBJ2-7; possibly TRBD1 for D (6 bases). The V and J ends lost 6 bases and 3 bases respectively, with 12 bases between them. Per the germline V gene, CDR1 is MNHNY and CDR2 is SVGAGI (reference sequence). The CDR3 contains 13 residues. The CDR3 DNA reads as TGTGCCAGCAGGCAGGACAGTAACTACGAGCAGTACTTC. Protein sequence: CASRQDSNYEQYF.

The chain carries TRBV7-9 and TRBJ1-5, with TRBD1 identical over 10 bases. Per germline, CDR1 SEHNR and CDR2 FQNEAQ (reference sequence). The length of the CDR3 is 17 residues. V trimming: 5 bases; J trimming: 3 bases; junction bases outside the gene matches: 10. The CDR3 region has the DNA TGTGCCAGCAGCGATTGGACAGGGGGGGTTGACAATCAGCCCCAGCATTTT. Protein product: CASSDWTGGVDNQPQHF.

V usage is TRBV28 and J usage is TRBJ1-2, with 8 nucleotides matching TRBD1. Unmatched junction bases numbered 6, after V lost 6 bases and J lost 3 bases. The CDR3 sequence is 14 residues long. Germline V gene lookup returns CDR1 MDHEN and CDR2 SYDVKM. The CDR3 protein is CASRTSQGDYGYTF. In DNA form, the CDR3 reads TGTGCCAGCAGAACGTCACAGGGGGACTATGGCTACACCTTC.